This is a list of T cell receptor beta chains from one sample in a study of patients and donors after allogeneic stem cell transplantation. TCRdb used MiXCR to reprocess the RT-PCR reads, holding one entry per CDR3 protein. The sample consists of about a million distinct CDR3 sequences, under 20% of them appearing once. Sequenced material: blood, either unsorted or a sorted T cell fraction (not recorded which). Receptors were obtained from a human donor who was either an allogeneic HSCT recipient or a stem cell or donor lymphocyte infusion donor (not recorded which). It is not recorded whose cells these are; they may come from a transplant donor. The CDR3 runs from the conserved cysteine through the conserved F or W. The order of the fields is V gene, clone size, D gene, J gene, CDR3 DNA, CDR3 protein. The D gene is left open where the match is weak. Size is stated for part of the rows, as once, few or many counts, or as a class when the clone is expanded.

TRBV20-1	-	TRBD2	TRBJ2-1	TGCAGTGCTGTTGGAACTAGCGGACGCTACAATGAGCAGTTCTTC	CSAVGTSGRYNEQFF
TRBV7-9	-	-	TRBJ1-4	TGTGCCAGCAGCTTAGGTGGAGGCGGGTACACTAATGAAAAACTGTTTTTT	CASSLGGGGYTNEKLFF
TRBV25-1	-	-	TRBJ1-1	TGTGCCAGCAGTCCCTCTACAGGGAGGAACACTGAAGCTTTCTTT	CASSPSTGRNTEAFF
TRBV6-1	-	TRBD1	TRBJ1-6	TGTGCCAGCAGTCGAGGGGGACAGGTCGGTTCACCCCTCCACTTT	CASSRGGQVGSPLHF
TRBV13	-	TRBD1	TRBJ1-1	TGTGCCAGCAGCGAAGGACAGGGTATCAGTGAAGCTTTCTTT	CASSEGQGISEAFF
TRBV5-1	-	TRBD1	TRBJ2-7	TGCGCCAGCAGCGTAACCGGACAGGGGGTCCACGAGCAGTACTTC	CASSVTGQGVHEQYF
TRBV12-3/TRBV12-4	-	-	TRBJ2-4	TGTGCCAGCAGTTCTTCCAGGGATAAGGACAAAAACATTCAGTACTTC	CASSSSRDKDKNIQYF
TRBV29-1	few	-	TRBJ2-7	TGCAGCGTTGGGAAGGGGAACTACGAGCAGTACTTC	CSVGKGNYEQYF
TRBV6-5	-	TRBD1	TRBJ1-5	TGTGCCAGCAGTTCCGGACAGGGTTTAGGCAATCAGCCCCAGCATTTT	CASSSGQGLGNQPQHF
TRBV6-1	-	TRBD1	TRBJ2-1	TGTGCCAGCAGTCGGGACAGACCTAACAATGAGCAGTTCTTC	CASSRDRPNNEQFF
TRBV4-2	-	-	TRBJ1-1	TGTGCCAGCAGCCAGGTCGACAGGAGAACCACTGAAGCTTTCTTT	CASSQVDRRTTEAFF
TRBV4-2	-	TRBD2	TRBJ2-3	TGTGCCAGCAGCCAAGCCGGGACTAACACAGATACGCAGTATTTT	CASSQAGTNTDTQYF
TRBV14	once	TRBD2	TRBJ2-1	TGTGCCAGCAGCCAAGATCCGACTAGCGGGAGGGTAACGTACAATGAGCAGTTCTTC	CASSQDPTSGRVTYNEQFF
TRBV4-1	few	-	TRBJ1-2	TGCGCCAGCAGCCAAGTAGGGGACTATGGCTACACCTTC	CASSQVGDYGYTF
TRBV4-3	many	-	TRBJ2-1	TGCGCCAGCAGCCAAGACCGGAACGGTAATGAGCAGTTCTTC	CASSQDRNGNEQFF
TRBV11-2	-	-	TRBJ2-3	TGTGCCAGCAGCTTAGGCCTCCGAGGCACAGATACGCAGTATTTT	CASSLGLRGTDTQYF
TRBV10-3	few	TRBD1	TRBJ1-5	TGTGCCATCAGCCGGGACAGGGGGTATCAGCCCCAGCATTTT	CAISRDRGYQPQHF
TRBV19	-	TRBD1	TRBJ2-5	TGTGCCAGTGGGGACAGGCTCCAAGAGACCCAGTACTTC	CASGDRLQETQYF
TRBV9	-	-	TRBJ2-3	TGTGCCAGCAGCGCTGTTAGCAGGACTTTAGGCACAGATACGCAGTATTTT	CASSAVSRTLGTDTQYF
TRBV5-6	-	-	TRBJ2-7	TGTGCCAGCAGCTTGGTAGGGACGGTTTCCTACGAGCAGTACTTC	CASSLVGTVSYEQYF
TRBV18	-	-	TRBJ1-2	TGTGCCAGCTCACCAAAGACAGATAACCACTATGGCTACACCTTC	CASSPKTDNHYGYTF
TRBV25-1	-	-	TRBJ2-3	TGTGCCAGCAGTGATTGGGGGAAGAGTGGCACAGATACGCAGTATTTT	CASSDWGKSGTDTQYF
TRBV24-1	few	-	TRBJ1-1	TGTGCCACCAGTGATTTCTCTCTGATCATGTTTATGAACACTGAAGCTTTCTTT	CATSDFSLIMFMNTEAFF
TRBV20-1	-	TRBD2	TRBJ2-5	TGCAGTGCAGACGACTCCTTGGGAGGGCGGGAGACCCAGTACTTC	CSADDSLGGRETQYF
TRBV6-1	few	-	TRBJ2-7	TGTGCCAGCAGAACCGGGACTCCCCTGGAGCAGTACTTC	CASRTGTPLEQYF
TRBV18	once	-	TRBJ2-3	TGTGCCAGCTCACCCCCGGGACTTGACACAGATACGCAGTATTTT	CASSPPGLDTDTQYF
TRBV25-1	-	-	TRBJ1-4	TGTGCCAGCAAGTTTTTGGGCCAAAGGGAGGAAAAACTGTTTTTT	CASKFLGQREEKLFF
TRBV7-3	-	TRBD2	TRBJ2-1	TGTGCCAGCAGCTTTAAAGGGGGCAAAAGCGGGGGGTTCTACAATGAGCAGTTCTTC	CASSFKGGKSGGFYNEQFF
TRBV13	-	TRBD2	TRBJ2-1	TGTGTCAGCAGCTTAGGCCCCCTAGCGGGAGGGGGCGATGAGCAGTTCTTC	CVSSLGPLAGGGDEQFF
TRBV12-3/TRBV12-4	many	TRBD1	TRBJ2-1	TGTGCCAGCAGTTCCACGACAGGGTATTACAATGAGCAGTTCTTC	CASSSTTGYYNEQFF
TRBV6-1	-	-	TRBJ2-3	TGTGCCAGCACCCGACGCCCCTCCGATACGCAGTATTTT	CASTRRPSDTQYF
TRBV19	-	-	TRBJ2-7	TGTGCCGCGGGGTCAGGGCAGAAGGACGAGCAGTACTTC	CAAGSGQKDEQYF
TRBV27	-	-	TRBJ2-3	TGTGCCAGCAGTGGCCGGGTAGCGGGCACAGATACGCAGTATTTT	CASSGRVAGTDTQYF
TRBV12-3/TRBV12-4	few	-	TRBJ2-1	TGTGCCAGCAGTTTCCACACACTCGAGCAGTTCTTC	CASSFHTLEQFF
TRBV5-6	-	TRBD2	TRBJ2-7	TGTGCCAGCAGCCAGGGACTAGCGATCTCCTACGAGCAGTACTTC	CASSQGLAISYEQYF
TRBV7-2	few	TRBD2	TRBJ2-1	TGTGCCAGCAGCTCCGAAGCGGGGGTTAATGGGGAGCAGTTCTTC	CASSSEAGVNGEQFF
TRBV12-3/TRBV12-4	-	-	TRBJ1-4	TGTGCCAGCAGTGAAAGAGGCGTGGAAAAACTGTTTTTT	CASSERGVEKLFF
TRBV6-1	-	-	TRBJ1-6	TGTGCCAGCAGTGAATACGGGCGCTCCTATAATTCACCCCTCCACTTT	CASSEYGRSYNSPLHF
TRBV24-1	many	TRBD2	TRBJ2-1	TGTGCCACCAGTGATTGGCCACTAGCGGATTCCTACAATGAGCAGTTCTTC	CATSDWPLADSYNEQFF
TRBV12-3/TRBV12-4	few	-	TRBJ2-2	TGTGCCAGCAGTTCAATGGCCGGGGAGCTGTTTTTT	CASSSMAGELFF